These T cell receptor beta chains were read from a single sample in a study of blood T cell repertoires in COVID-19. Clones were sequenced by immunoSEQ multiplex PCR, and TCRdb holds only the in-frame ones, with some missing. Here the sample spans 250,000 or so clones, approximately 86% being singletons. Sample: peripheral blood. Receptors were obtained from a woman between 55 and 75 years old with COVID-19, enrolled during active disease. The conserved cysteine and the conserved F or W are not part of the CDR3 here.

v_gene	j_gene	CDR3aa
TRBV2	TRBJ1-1	ATSGQGVTEAF
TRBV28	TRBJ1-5	ASSPVEQGSNQPQH
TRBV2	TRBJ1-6	ASSRTGLELSPLH
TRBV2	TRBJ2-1	ASSTRGLAVPNEQF
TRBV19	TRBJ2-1	ASSHSQGALTGEQF
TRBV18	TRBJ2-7	ASQTGTGRIGEQY
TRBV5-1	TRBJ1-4	ASSLGEVVTNEKLF
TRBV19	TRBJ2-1	ASSKRQGAPGHEQF
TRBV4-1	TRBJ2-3	ASSQIHTDTQY
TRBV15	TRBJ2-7	ATSRARGGAEQY
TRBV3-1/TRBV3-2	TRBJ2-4	ASSLKDGRY
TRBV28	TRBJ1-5	ASSFGGGQGHNQPQH
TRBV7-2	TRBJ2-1	ASSSPGQASSEQF
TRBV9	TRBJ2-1	ASSVGASEFYNEQF
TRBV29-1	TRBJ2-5	SVGGGTSGETQY
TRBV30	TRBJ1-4	ASSPGVAKNEKLF
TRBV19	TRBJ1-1	ASNPQGYTEAF
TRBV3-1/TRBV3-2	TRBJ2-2	ASSNELASGNTGELF
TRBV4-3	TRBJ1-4	ASSQAGQVGEKLF
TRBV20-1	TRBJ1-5	SAPNGAQH
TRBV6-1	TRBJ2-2	ASSDGQGPDTGELF
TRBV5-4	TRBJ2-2	ASSQKQGAYTGELF
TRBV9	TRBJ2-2	ASSVVPRGTGELF
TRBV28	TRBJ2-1	ASSQGRGNEQF
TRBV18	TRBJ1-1	ASSSLGLLNTEAF
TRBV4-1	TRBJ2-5	ASGAGAYQETQY
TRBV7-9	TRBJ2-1	ASSPILAGGPGSYNEQF
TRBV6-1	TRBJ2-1	ASSEILANNEQF
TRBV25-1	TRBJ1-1	ASSELANTEAF
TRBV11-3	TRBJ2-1	ASSSGALREAAYNEQF
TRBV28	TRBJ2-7	ASSFPPPGTYEQY
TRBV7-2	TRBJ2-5	ASSSSGRTETQY
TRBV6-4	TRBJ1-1	ASRKDRQNTEAF